A single sample gave rise to the 27 T cell receptor beta chains below, sequenced in a study of graft-versus-host responses after intestinal transplantation. These receptors have no known antigen. Only in-frame clones appear in the TCRdb table, and some are missing; sequencing was by immunoSEQ multiplex PCR. Here the sample spans 90,000 to 150,000 clones, 85% to 95% being singletons. This specimen consisted of unstimulated CD4+ T cells sorted from spleen or lymph node cells, obtained before intestinal transplant. Source of these receptors: a human donor who received an intestinal transplant.

This rearrangement joins TRBV7-9 to TRBJ2-7; 9 bases fit TRBD1. The CDR3 totals 15 residues. V trimming: 4 bases; J trimming: 3 bases; junction bases outside the gene matches: 7. Germline V lookup: CDR1 SEHNR, CDR2 FQNEAQ (reference sequence). The CDR3 reads CASSSTGQGRYEQYF. For the CDR3, the DNA is TGTGCCAGCAGCTCGACGGGACAGGGTCGCTACGAGCAGTACTTC.

The chain carries TRBV6-5 and TRBJ2-7; 9 bases match TRBD2. CDR3 length: 15 amino acids. The ends lost 3 bases at V and 2 bases at J; junction bases unmatched: 5. Per germline, CDR1 MNHEY and CDR2 SVGAGI. CDR3 coding DNA: TGTGCCAGCAGTTATAGCGGGAGATGGGCCTACGAGCAGTACTTC. Amino acids: CASSYSGRWAYEQYF.

The CDR3 spells CASKPTGGSNQPQHF. The CDR3 DNA reads TGCGCCAGCAAGCCAACAGGGGGGTCAAATCAGCCCCAGCATTTT. The genes are TRBV5-1 and TRBJ1-5; 8 nucleotides agree with TRBD1. Germline assignment: CDR1 SGHRS and CDR2 YFSETQ. J lost 4 bases, V lost 6 bases, and 9 bases had no gene match. The CDR3 has 15 residues.

The rearrangement uses TRBV19 and TRBJ2-1; D uncertain. V lost 1 base and J 2 bases, leaving 3 bases between the germline ends. From germline, CDR1 is LNHDA and CDR2 SQIVND (reference sequence). The CDR3 totals 13 residues. In DNA, the CDR3 is TGTGCCAGTAGTATAGGGACCTACAATGAGCAGTTCTTC. Its translation is CASSIGTYNEQFF.

The rearrangement links TRBV18 to TRBJ2-7; the match to TRBD2 covers 7 bases. The CDR3 has 14 residues. Trimming at V came to 5 bases and at J to 4 bases, leaving 8 bases not matched to a gene. Germline lookup yields CDR1 KGHSH and CDR2 LQKENI. This CDR3 is CASSSASGSYEQYF. CDR3 in DNA: TGTGCCAGCTCATCGGCTAGCGGTTCATACGAGCAGTACTTC.

The chain uses TRBV9 and TRBJ2-1, with 10 bases aligning to TRBD2. With 1 base clipped from V and 3 bases from J, the junction kept 7 bases outside the gene matches. CDR3 length: 17 amino acids. Per germline, CDR1 SGDLS and CDR2 YYNGEE. CDR3: CASSVSYRTSGYNEQFF. The CDR3 coding sequence is TGTGCCAGCAGCGTAAGTTACCGGACTAGCGGCTACAATGAGCAGTTCTTC.

The chain combines TRBV11-2 with TRBJ2-2; 11 bases are a match to TRBD2. Germline CDR1 and CDR2: SGHAT and FQNNGV. The CDR3 length is 18 residues. V was pared by 1 base and J by 5 bases, with 9 bases of the junction left unmatched. The CDR3 is CASSLALAGGLRTGELFF. In nucleotides, the CDR3 is TGTGCCAGCAGCTTAGCGTTAGCGGGAGGGCTGAGAACCGGGGAGCTGTTTTTT.

In DNA form, the CDR3 reads TGTGCCAGTAGTATACAGGGCTACAATGAGCAGTTCTTC. Amino acid sequence: CASSIQGYNEQFF. V is TRBV19 and J is TRBJ2-1, with D tentatively TRBD1 (5 bases). Trimming shortened V by 2 bases and J by 3 bases, and 5 bases separated the two germline ends. Germline values: CDR1 LNHDA, CDR2 SQIVND (reference sequence). This CDR3 is 13 amino acids long. Full variable domain (missing parts from reference TRBV19 and TRBJ2-1): DGGITQSPKYLFRKEGQNVTLSCEQNLNHDAMYWYRQDPGQGLRLIYYSQIVNDFQKGDIAEGYSVSREKKESFPLTVTSAQKNPTAFYLCASSIQGYNEQFFGPGTRLTVL.

The CDR3 DNA sequence: TGTGCCAGCAGCCAAGATTATACCACGAGGGCCGCTGAAGCTTTCTTT. Protein: CASSQDYTTRAAEAFF. J is TRBJ1-1 and V is TRBV4-2; D gene unclear. Germline CDR1 LGHNA, CDR2 YNFKEQ. The CDR3 runs 16 residues. Between the trimmed V and J ends, which lost 0 bases and 6 bases, there was a span of 17 bases.

The CDR3 region is CASAVGTGSYEQYF. Here the CDR3 DNA reads TGTGCCAGCGCCGTAGGGACAGGCTCCTACGAGCAGTACTTC. The rearrangement joins TRBV2 to TRBJ2-7; TRBD1 matches at 8 bases. Looked up from germline, CDR1 is SNHLY and CDR2 is FYNNEI. V shed 8 bases, J shed 0 bases, and the junction held 6 bases outside the gene matches. The CDR3 is 14 residues long.

The chain is built from TRBV2 and TRBJ2-7; no firm D call. Germline CDR1 reads SNHLY; CDR2 reads FYNNEI. The CDR3 has 11 amino acids. Trimming pared 5 bases from V and 2 bases from J, leaving 4 bases between. CDR3: CASSPTYEQYF. In nucleotides, the CDR3 is TGTGCCAGCAGTCCTACCTACGAGCAGTACTTC.

The V and J genes are TRBV5-1 and TRBJ2-7; 9 bases are a match to TRBD2. Trimming took 2 bases from V and 2 from J; bases not matched to a gene: 2. CDR1 SGHRS and CDR2 YFSETQ come from the germline V gene. CDR3 length equals 14 residues. The CDR3 loop reads CASSFGGRAYEQYF. CDR3 in DNA: TGCGCCAGCAGCTTTGGCGGGAGGGCCTACGAGCAGTACTTC.

The chain couples TRBV4-1 to TRBJ2-7; 11 bases are a match to TRBD2. The CDR3 is made up of 19 amino acids. Germline lookup yields CDR1 MGHRA and CDR2 YSYEKL. V gave up 0 bases and J gave up 5 bases; unmatched junction bases: 15. The CDR3: CASSQDPPVAGGPWHEQYF. CDR3 sequence (DNA): TGCGCCAGCAGCCAAGATCCCCCAGTAGCGGGAGGGCCTTGGCACGAGCAGTACTTC.

The genes are TRBV5-6 and TRBJ2-7; the D gene is possibly TRBD2 (5 bases). The CDR3 loop spans 15 amino acids. Germline V gene data show CDR1 as SGHDT and CDR2 as YYEEEE. The ends were cut back, 0 bases at V and 7 bases at J, with 17 bases in the middle. The CDR3 loop reads CASSLATRSTGEQYF. DNA of the CDR3: TGTGCCAGCAGCTTGGCCACGCGCTCGACGGGGGAGCAGTACTTC.

J is TRBJ1-3 and V is TRBV30; 7 positions agree with TRBD1. Per germline, CDR1 GTSNPN and CDR2 SVGIG (reference sequence). The CDR3 loop spans 15 amino acids. The J segment lost 0 bases and the V segment lost 4 bases, leaving 6 bases of the junction unmatched. Here the CDR3 DNA reads TGTGCCTGGACGCTCGGGACAGCCTCTGGAAACACCATATATTTT. This gives the protein CAWTLGTASGNTIYF.

The chain couples TRBV6-1 to TRBJ1-2; no clear D. The V gene lost 1 base and the J gene lost 7 bases, with 13 bases spanning the gap. The CDR3 runs 14 residues. CDR1 is MNHNS and CDR2 is SASEGT in the germline V gene. The chain's CDR3 is CASSEEGNLIGYTF. CDR3 sequence (DNA): TGTGCCAGCAGTGAAGAAGGGAATTTGATTGGCTACACCTTC.

V and J are TRBV7-6 and TRBJ1-5, with a possible D match to TRBD1 (5 bases). The CDR3 has 15 amino acids. Germline values: CDR1 SGHVS, CDR2 FNYEAQ. V lost 5 bases and J lost 4, with 15 bases in between. CDR3 amino acids: CASSATGTGNQPQHF. CDR3 coding DNA: TGTGCCAGCAGCGCAACCGGGACCGGTAATCAGCCCCAGCATTTT.

The chain recombines TRBV5-1 with TRBJ2-1; TRBD1 aligns across 8 bases. V lost 4 bases to trimming and J lost 2 bases; unmatched junction nucleotides: 11. The CDR3 totals 17 residues. Germline CDR1 is SGHRS and CDR2 is YFSETQ. The CDR3 DNA reads TGCGCCAGCAGCGACAACGCACCACAGGGGGCCTACAATGAGCAGTTCTTC. Protein sequence: CASSDNAPQGAYNEQFF.

This clone was counted once. The chain's CDR3 is CASSRGGRVAFF. CDR3 sequence (DNA): TGTGCCAGCTCACGCGGGGGGAGGGTAGCTTTCTTT. The chain has TRBV14 and TRBJ1-1, with D possibly TRBD1 on 5 matching bases. Germline V CDR1 and CDR2: SGHDN, FVKESK. V shed 8 bases and J shed 10 bases, with 17 bases lying between them. The CDR3 covers 12 residues.

The chain links TRBV6-5 to TRBJ2-7; 8 nucleotides align to TRBD2. J lost 2 bases, V lost 7 bases, and 7 bases had no gene match. Per germline, CDR1 MNHEY and CDR2 SVGAGI. The CDR3 spans 14 residues. CDR3 in amino acids: CASNRGGSPYEQYF. Here the CDR3 DNA reads TGTGCCAGCAATCGGGGGGGGAGCCCCTACGAGCAGTACTTC.

This chain connects TRBV28 to TRBJ1-5; 12 nucleotides match TRBD1. The CDR3 contains 17 residues. Germline values: CDR1 MDHEN, CDR2 SYDVKM. V shed 6 bases, J shed 2 bases, and the junction held 8 bases outside the gene matches. Written as DNA, the CDR3 is TGTGCCAGCAGAGACCGGGACAGGGGGCGCGGCAATCAGCCCCAGCATTTT. This encodes CASRDRDRGRGNQPQHF.

The chain uses TRBV10-3 and TRBJ2-7; D may be TRBD2 (5 bases). The V and J ends lost 3 bases and 8 bases respectively, with 17 bases between them. CDR3 length equals 14 residues. Per germline, CDR1 ENHRY and CDR2 SYGVKD. CDR3 in amino acids: CAISEAVLDIKQYF. The CDR3 DNA is TGTGCCATCAGTGAAGCGGTCCTTGATATCAAGCAGTACTTC.

V usage is TRBV11-2 and J usage is TRBJ1-3; 7 bases fit TRBD1. Unmatched junction bases numbered 4, after V lost 5 bases and J lost 6 bases. CDR3 length: 13 amino acids. Per the germline V gene, CDR1 is SGHAT and CDR2 is FQNNGV. The CDR3 bases are TGTGCCAGCAGCCGGGGACAGCCAAACACCATATATTTT. Translation: CASSRGQPNTIYF.

CDR3: CASSLGVGYNEQFF. DNA for the CDR3: TGTGCCAGCAGCTTAGGGGTCGGTTACAATGAGCAGTTCTTC. V and J are TRBV11-2 and TRBJ2-1, with D uncertain. The CDR3 totals 14 residues. Germline-derived CDR1 and CDR2 are SGHAT and FQNNGV. Trimming removed 1 base from V and 4 bases from J, with 8 bases in between.

A single count supports this clone. The J gene is TRBJ2-3, the V gene TRBV5-6; TRBD2 matches 16 bases. Germline V gene sequence: CDR1 SGHDT, CDR2 YYEEEE. With 4 bases clipped from V and 3 bases from J, the junction kept 5 bases outside the gene matches. CDR3 size: 17 residues. CDR3 in DNA: TGTGCCAGCAGCGTGGGACTAGCGGGAGGGAAGACAGATACGCAGTATTTT. Translated: CASSVGLAGGKTDTQYF.

This sequence joins TRBV11-2 and TRBJ1-1, with no clear D. Germline V lookup: CDR1 SGHAT, CDR2 FQNNGV. The CDR3 covers 14 residues. With 1 base removed from V and 0 bases from J, the gap between germline ends came to 6 bases. The chain's CDR3 is CASSLGVMNTEAFF. The CDR3 DNA sequence: TGTGCCAGCAGCTTAGGAGTAATGAACACTGAAGCTTTCTTT. Full variable domain (remainder filled in from reference TRBV11-2 and TRBJ1-1): EAGVAQSPRYKIIEKRQSVAFWCNPISGHATLYWYQQILGQGPKLLIQFQNNGVVDDSQLPKDRFSAERLKGVDSTLKIQPAKLEDSAVYLCASSLGVMNTEAFFGQGTRLTVV.

The sample holds one count of this clone. This specimen includes other DNA sequences encoding the same CDR3. The chain combines TRBV7-3 with TRBJ1-1, with a weak D call TRBD1 (5 bases). CDR1 SGHTA and CDR2 FQGTGA come from the germline V gene. With 5 bases removed from V and 1 base from J, the gap between germline ends came to 8 bases. CDR3 size: 13 residues. The CDR3 spells CASSPGQNTEAFF. In nucleotides, the CDR3 is TGTGCCAGCAGCCCCGGACAGAACACTGAAGCTTTCTTT.